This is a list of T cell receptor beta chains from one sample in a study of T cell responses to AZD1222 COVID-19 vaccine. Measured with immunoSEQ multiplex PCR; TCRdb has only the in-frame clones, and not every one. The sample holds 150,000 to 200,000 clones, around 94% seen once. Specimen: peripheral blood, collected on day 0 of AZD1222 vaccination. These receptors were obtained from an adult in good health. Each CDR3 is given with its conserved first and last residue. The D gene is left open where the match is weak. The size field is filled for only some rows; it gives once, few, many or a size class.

TGTGCCAGCAGTGACAGGGGTGTTCGGGAAAAACTGTTTTTT | CASSDRGVREKLFF | TRBV2 | - | - | TRBJ1-4
TGTGCCATACAGGAGGGCGACAGGGAAGCTTTCTTT | CAIQEGDREAFF | TRBV2 | - | - | TRBJ1-1
TGTGCCAGCAGCCCCGACCCGGGCCCTAATCAGCCCCAGCATTTT | CASSPDPGPNQPQHF | TRBV27 | - | - | TRBJ1-5
TGTGCCAGCAGTTTTAAGAGCGGGAGTGGCTACAATGAGCAGTTCTTC | CASSFKSGSGYNEQFF | TRBV27 | once | TRBD2 | TRBJ2-1
TGTGCCAGCAGCTTATCGAGGCTCCCTAACTATGGCTACACCTTC | CASSLSRLPNYGYTF | TRBV7-2 | - | - | TRBJ1-2
TGTGCCAGCAGCCCGACCCCTGGATTGAGGGCCAAAAACATTCAGTACTTC | CASSPTPGLRAKNIQYF | TRBV6-2/TRBV6-3 | once | - | TRBJ2-4
TGTGCCAGTAGGGAACTAGCGGGAGGGAGAGAGACCCAGTACTTC | CASRELAGGRETQYF | TRBV19 | - | TRBD2 | TRBJ2-5
TGCGCCAGCAGCCAGACAGGGTCTAATGAAAAACTGTTTTTT | CASSQTGSNEKLFF | TRBV4-1 | - | TRBD1 | TRBJ1-4
TGTGCCAGCAGCCAACGTCAGGCGGGGATTAATGAGCAGTTCTTC | CASSQRQAGINEQFF | TRBV3-1/TRBV3-2 | - | - | TRBJ2-1
TGTGCCAGATTTACAGGGGGCCGGGGCTACACCTTC | CARFTGGRGYTF | TRBV2 | - | TRBD1 | TRBJ1-2
TGTGCCAGCACGGTTAGGGGGGACGAGCAGTACTTC | CASTVRGDEQYF | TRBV6-5 | - | - | TRBJ2-7
TGTGCCAGCAGCGCTTCGACAGGGGGGGGCACCATATATTTT | CASSASTGGGTIYF | TRBV9 | - | TRBD1 | TRBJ1-3